These 25 T cell receptor beta chains were sequenced from one sample in a study of T cell repertoires in cytomegalovirus infection (dated by TCRdb to the late 2010s). These receptors are not linked to any known antigen. For sequencing, an Illumina HiSeq 1500 was employed. Clones were called with MiXCR by TCRdb after fastp trimmed the public reads at Q25, and only in-frame beta chains were retained. Each entry merges the rows of one CDR3 protein and shows their most common DNA and genes. The sample table holds approximately 1,000,000 distinct CDR3 sequences, of which about 33% were seen once. Over 10% of the sample rests with the top ten. Sample treatment or condition, as interpreted from the label and publication: in vitro stimulation with specific CMV peptide epitopes to enrich CMV-specific T cells. The sample here was cultured CD8+ T cells from PBMCs, taken from culture after CMV antigen stimulation. Source of these receptors: a human donor in good health (CMV status not recorded). Some clones in this sample may be carry-over from other donors' samples.

J is TRBJ1-2 and V is TRBV10-3; D not certain. The length of the CDR3 is 15 residues. Germline V CDR1 and CDR2: ENHRY, SYGVKD. Deletions cut 2 bases from V and 4 bases from J, with 14 bases between. The chain's CDR3 is CAISEDGLEGYGYTF. The CDR3 DNA reads as TGTGCCATCAGTGAGGATGGCCTTGAAGGCTATGGCTACACCTTC.

The V and J genes are TRBV28 and TRBJ1-3, with a tentative D call TRBD1 (5 bases). V gave up 7 bases and J gave up 6 bases, with 13 bases separating them. The CDR3 sequence is 13 residues long. CDR1 is MDHEN and CDR2 is SYDVKM in the germline V gene. CDR3 loop: CASNWGRVNTIYF. CDR3 nucleotide sequence: TGTGCCAGCAATTGGGGCCGGGTAAACACCATATATTTT.

This clonotype was counted a few times. This chain joins TRBV5-6 and TRBJ2-3, with D maybe TRBD2 (6 bases). This CDR3 spans 16 amino acids. The germline V and J ends were trimmed by 0 bases and 2 bases, with 13 bases remaining between them. The germline CDR1 and CDR2 sequences are SGHDT and YYEEEE. The DNA of the CDR3 is TGTGCCAGCAGCTTGGCGGGGGACTGGTACACAGATACGCAGTATTTT. This encodes CASSLAGDWYTDTQYF.

A single count supports this clonotype. The rearrangement joins TRBV18 to TRBJ2-7, with TRBD2 as a possible D gene (7 bases). CDR1 and CDR2 (germline): KGHSH, LQKENI. The CDR3 has 15 amino acids. The V gene lost 8 bases and the J gene lost 2 bases, with 19 bases spanning the gap. The DNA for the CDR3 is TGTGCCAGCGTACTTGGTGGCGGGGGCCCCTACGAGCAGTACTTC. Translated: CASVLGGGGPYEQYF.

This clonotype was counted only a few times. The V call is TRBV2, the J call TRBJ2-7; TRBD1 agrees at 8 bases. The length of the CDR3 is 11 residues. Per germline, CDR1 SNHLY and CDR2 FYNNEI. The junction had 5 bases not matched to a gene; V was cut back by 8 bases and J by 8 bases. This CDR3 reads CASPDREKQYV. CDR3 DNA: TGTGCCAGCCCGGACAGGGAGAAGCAGTACGTC.

This clonotype was seen a few times. The genes are TRBV6-2 or TRBV6-3 and TRBJ1-1; no firm D call. CDR1 and CDR2 from the germline V gene are MNHEY and SVGEGT. Deletions cut 2 bases from V and 1 base from J, with 5 bases between. The CDR3 length is 13 residues. The CDR3 sequence: CASSYGWNTEAFF. The CDR3 nucleotides read TGTGCCAGCAGTTACGGTTGGAACACTGAAGCTTTCTTT.

In its sample, this clonotype was seen many times. The V call is TRBV7-2, the J call TRBJ1-1; D is unclear. Trimming removed 2 bases from V and 2 bases from J, with 9 bases in between. This CDR3 comprises 14 residues. Germline lookup yields CDR1 SGHTA and CDR2 FQGNSA. CDR3 DNA: TGTGCCAGCAGCTTATTTAACAGCAACACTGAAGCTTTCTTT. Its translation: CASSLFNSNTEAFF.

The J gene is TRBJ2-1, the V gene TRBV10-3, with 9 bases fitting TRBD2. The CDR3 totals 16 residues. Germline CDR1 ENHRY, CDR2 SYGVKD. The V segment lost 0 bases and the J segment 4 bases; nucleotides outside the gene matches: 4. CDR3 protein: CAISESGLAGYNEQFF. In DNA, the CDR3 is TGTGCCATCAGTGAGTCCGGGCTAGCGGGATACAATGAGCAGTTCTTC.

This clonotype was picked up a small number of times. The chain joins TRBV12-3 or TRBV12-4 to TRBJ1-4, with D possibly TRBD1 on 5 matching bases. This CDR3 has 17 residues. Trimming removed 3 bases from V and 5 bases from J, with 19 bases in between. CDR3 amino acids: CASSFATTQAFNEKLFF. CDR3 DNA sequence: TGTGCCAGCAGTTTCGCAACTACACAGGCGTTCAATGAAAAACTGTTTTTT.

The rearrangement joins TRBV28 to TRBJ2-7, with 10 bases lining up with TRBD1. Germline CDR1 and CDR2: MDHEN and SYDVKM. This CDR3 contains 17 residues. V dropped 5 bases and J dropped 2; count of bases not matched to a gene: 12. This CDR3 is CASSPIPGTGATYEQYV. CDR3 in DNA: TGTGCCAGCAGTCCCATCCCCGGGACAGGGGCTACCTACGAGCAGTACGTC.

CDR3 sequence: CASTSWALNTEAFF. For the CDR3, the DNA is TGCGCCAGCACCAGTTGGGCATTGAACACTGAAGCTTTCTTT. The gene calls are TRBV4-1 and TRBJ1-1, with D hard to call. The CDR3 has 14 amino acids. V lost 7 bases, J lost 0 bases, and 12 bases lay in between. Germline V gene data show CDR1 as MGHRA and CDR2 as YSYEKL.

Concerning this clonotype: This CDR3 is missing its conserved last phenylalanine or tryptophan, likely due to a read error. The V and J genes are TRBV12-5 and TRBJ2-7; D remains unclear. Trimming stripped 7 bases from V and 4 bases from J, with 14 bases between. Germline V gene lookup returns CDR1 LGHNT and CDR2 FRNRAP. There are 13 residues in the CDR3. DNA for the CDR3: TGTGCTAGTGCTCTTTTGCGAGATTACGAGCAGTACTCC. As protein: CASALLRDYEQYS.

This clonotype was observed at least ten times. V usage is TRBV7-9 and J usage is TRBJ2-2, with D maybe TRBD1 (6 bases). CDR3 size: 15 residues. In germline, CDR1 is SEHNR, CDR2 FQNEAQ (reference sequence). The ends were cut back, 5 bases at V and 0 bases at J, with 10 bases in the middle. CDR3 loop: CASSGGHSNTGELFF. The CDR3 bases are TGTGCCAGCAGCGGGGGACACTCGAACACCGGGGAGCTGTTTTTT.

The chain couples TRBV2 to TRBJ2-1, with unresolved D. V was clipped by 8 bases and J by 15 bases, with 11 bases between them. CDR1 and CDR2 (germline): SNHLY, FYNNEI. The CDR3 spans 9 residues. CDR3 sequence reads: CASPPSLFF. The DNA for the CDR3 is TGTGCCAGCCCCCCCAGCCTGTTCTTC.

The chain employs TRBV12-3 or TRBV12-4 and TRBJ2-5; D gene uncertain. The CDR3 has 12 amino acids. V shed 4 bases and J shed 7 bases, with 10 bases lying between them. The CDR3 region has the DNA TGTGCCAGCAGTTGGGCGATGGGGACCCAGTACTTC. It specifies CASSWAMGTQYF.

The V call is TRBV6-5, the J call TRBJ2-7; D is tentatively TRBD1 or TRBD2 (6 bases each). Germline V CDR1 and CDR2: MNHEY, SVGAGI. CDR3 length: 15 amino acids. The V and J ends lost 5 bases and 2 bases respectively, with 16 bases between them. CDR3 sequence (DNA): TGTGCCAGCAGTCCTTCAGGGGAGGAGACCTACGAGCAGTACTTC. Protein product: CASSPSGEETYEQYF.

The CDR3 sequence is CASTGGTSTDTQYF. DNA for the CDR3: TGTGCCAGCACCGGAGGAACTAGCACAGATACGCAGTATTTT. The chain has TRBV27 and TRBJ2-3, with D maybe TRBD2 (5 bases). The CDR3 is 14 residues long. Germline lookup yields CDR1 MNHEY and CDR2 SMNVEV (reference sequence). Between the trimmed V and J ends, which lost 7 bases and 0 bases, there was a span of 11 bases.

The chain has TRBV15 and TRBJ2-3; a weak D match, TRBD1 (5 bases). The germline V and J ends were trimmed by 3 bases and 6 bases, with 13 bases remaining between them. The CDR3 extends over 14 amino acids. Germline V gene sequence: CDR1 LNHNV, CDR2 YYDKDF (reference sequence). The CDR3 nucleotides read TGTGCCACCAGCAGGGGGCGCCGGCCCGATACGCAGTATTTT. As protein: CATSRGRRPDTQYF. Full variable domain (remainder filled in from reference TRBV15 and TRBJ2-3): DAMVIQNPRYQVTQFGKPVTLSCSQTLNHNVMYWYQQKSSQAPKLLFHYYDKDFNNEADTPDNFQSRRPNTSFCFLDIRSPGLGDTAMYLCATSRGRRPDTQYFGPGTRLTVL.

This clonotype was picked up many times. The genes are TRBV27 and TRBJ2-7; perhaps TRBD2 as D (6 bases). In germline, CDR1 is MNHEY, CDR2 SMNVEV (reference sequence). This CDR3 is built from 13 residues. The germline V and J ends were trimmed by 5 bases and 1 base, with 9 bases remaining between them. The CDR3 DNA reads as TGTGCCAGCAGTCCCGGGAGTTCCTACGAGCAGTACGTC. Protein product: CASSPGSSYEQYV.

The chain combines TRBV7-9 with TRBJ1-1; D is perhaps TRBD1 (5 bases). V was pared by 6 bases and J by 0 bases, with 14 bases between. The CDR3 has 15 amino acids. The germline V gene has CDR1 SEHNR and CDR2 FQNEAQ (reference sequence). DNA of the CDR3: TGTGCCAGCAGTCTACTTGACAGCCTGAACACTGAAGCTTTCTTT. Its translation: CASSLLDSLNTEAFF.

This clonotype was counted ten times or more. J is TRBJ1-5 and V is TRBV27; D possibly corresponds to TRBD1 (6 bases). V gave up 0 bases and J gave up 5 bases, with 17 bases separating them. This CDR3 region has 17 residues. Germline loops: CDR1 MNHEY, CDR2 SMNVEV (reference sequence). The CDR3 is CASSLSTGPLSDQPQHF. As DNA, the CDR3 is TGTGCCAGCAGTTTATCGACAGGCCCGTTATCCGATCAGCCCCAGCATTTT.

This chain links TRBV6-1 with TRBJ2-5, with D hard to call. The CDR3 covers 14 residues. Trimming cost V 1 base and J 2 bases, with 8 bases left between them. Germline assignment: CDR1 MNHNS and CDR2 SASEGT. The CDR3 loop is CASSEVRPQETQYF. In DNA, the CDR3 is TGTGCCAGCAGTGAAGTGAGGCCGCAAGAGACCCAGTACTTC.

This chain joins TRBV6-1 and TRBJ2-7; D ambiguous. The CDR3 extends over 14 amino acids. Germline CDR1 and CDR2: MNHNS and SASEGT. Trimming pared 2 bases from V and 4 bases from J, leaving 12 bases between. The CDR3 DNA reads TGTGCCAGCAGTGAATGGGGTCAGGTGTACGAGCAGTACTTC. Amino acid sequence: CASSEWGQVYEQYF.

Turning to this clonotype: A much larger clone sits a single nucleotide away, making a read error possible. V and J are TRBV12-3 or TRBV12-4 and TRBJ2-3; D possibly corresponds to TRBD1 (5 bases). The CDR3 totals 17 residues. CDR3 loop: CAISQGMGLRSTDTQYF. For the CDR3, the DNA is TGTGCCATCAGTCAGGGTATGGGGTTGAGATCCACAGATACGCAGTATTTT.

This clonotype was recorded many times. V gene TRBV6-5 combines with J gene TRBJ2-3; TRBD1 aligns across 7 bases. The CDR3 is made up of 16 amino acids. Per the germline V gene, CDR1 is MNHEY and CDR2 is SVGAGI. The V segment lost 2 bases and the J segment 2 bases; nucleotides outside the gene matches: 7. The CDR3 bases are TGTGCCAGCAGTTACGAGAGGACAGGATTCACAGATACGCAGTATTTT. Protein: CASSYERTGFTDTQYF.